The clone carrying this T cell receptor (beta chain) was picked up many times. This entry comes from a study of T cells in Graves' hyperthyroidism and ophthalmopathy. Regions amplified from RNA transcripts were the TCR beta CDR3 regions. The HTBI set primed first-round TCR CDR3 RT-PCR. Via MiXCR, TCRdb re-called the multiplex PCR reads, giving one row per CDR3 protein. The repertoire consists of about 570,000 distinct CDR3 sequences, with 40% to 55% occurring once and the leading ten covering 15% to 20%. Trimming at V came to 4 bases and at J to 8 bases, leaving 6 bases not matched to a gene. The germline V gene has CDR1 SNHLY and CDR2 FYNNEI. The CDR3 sequence is 14 residues long.

The sequenced sample was peripheral blood or thyroid tissue (not recorded which). This rearrangement joins TRBV2 to TRBJ1-4, with TRBD1 matching 8 bases. The receptor was derived from an adult woman with Graves' disease, either hyperthyroidism or ophthalmopathy (not recorded which). CDR3 residues: CASSAGTGREKLFF. In DNA, the CDR3 is TGTGCCAGCAGTGCCGGGACAGGACGAGAAAAACTGTTTTTT.